A single sample is the source of the 20 T cell receptor beta chains below, sequenced in a study of cytomegalovirus exposure and HLA in healthy donors. Amplification used 60 Vbeta primers and 13 Jbeta primers. Clones were read by immunoSEQ multiplex PCR, and TCRdb kept only the in-frame ones, dropping some. The sample lists about 60,000 clones; approximately 70% were seen once. The sequenced material came from PBMCs. The receptors were gathered from a woman aged 60-70 years in good health and CMV-seropositive.

The V and J genes are TRBV6-5 and TRBJ1-2, with D maybe TRBD1 (6 bases). Trimming removed 6 bases at V and 4 bases at J, with 15 bases between. The CDR3 loop spans 14 amino acids. CDR1 and CDR2 (germline): MNHEY, SVGAGI. The CDR3 sequence: CASRRRQARYGYTF. The DNA for the CDR3 is TGTGCCAGCAGACGACGACAGGCACGCTATGGCTACACCTTC.

The gene calls are TRBV7-8 and TRBJ1-1; 11 nucleotides agree with TRBD1. The CDR3 covers 16 residues. After removal of 7 bases from V and 0 bases from J, the junction contained 7 bases not matched to a gene. Germline loops: CDR1 SGHVS, CDR2 FQNEAQ. The DNA for the CDR3 is TGTGCCAGCATCTCCGGGACAGGGGGTATGAACACTGAAGCTTTCTTT. This codes for CASISGTGGMNTEAFF.

This chain joins TRBV10-3 and TRBJ1-2; TRBD1 aligns across 9 bases. CDR1 and CDR2 from the germline V gene are ENHRY and SYGVKD. The CDR3 totals 15 residues. J was trimmed by 7 bases and V by 0 bases; bases with no gene match: 6. The CDR3 DNA reads as TGTGCCATCAGTGAGTCGGGACAGGGACGGCGTGGCTACACCTTC. This sequence encodes CAISESGQGRRGYTF.

This clone has only one observation. V and J are TRBV10-3 and TRBJ2-5; 8 nucleotides align to TRBD2. The V segment lost 3 bases and the J segment 2 bases; nucleotides outside the gene matches: 5. The CDR3 runs to 15 residues. Germline loops: CDR1 ENHRY, CDR2 SYGVKD. The CDR3 region has the DNA TGTGCCATCAGTGACGCAGCGGGGGAACAAGAGACCCAGTACTTC. Its translation is CAISDAAGEQETQYF.

The V gene is TRBV6-6, the J gene TRBJ2-3, with 7 nucleotides matching TRBD1. The CDR3 consists of 15 residues. Trimming at V came to 4 bases and at J to 2 bases, leaving 6 bases not matched to a gene. Per germline, CDR1 MNHNY and CDR2 SVGAGI (reference sequence). This CDR3 reads CASSSYRGYTDTQYF. The CDR3 DNA follows: TGTGCCAGCAGTTCTTACAGGGGTTACACAGATACGCAGTATTTT.

The chain joins TRBV4-3 to TRBJ2-1; weak D call: TRBD2 (5 bases). The CDR3 sequence is 15 residues long. V was shortened by 0 bases and J by 2 bases, with 8 bases between the two germline ends. Per germline, CDR1 LGHNA and CDR2 YSLEER. This CDR3 reads CASSQDEGPYNEQFF. CDR3 bases: TGCGCCAGCAGCCAAGATGAGGGTCCCTACAATGAGCAGTTCTTC.

V is TRBV18 and J is TRBJ1-2; possibly TRBD1 for D (6 bases). Per the germline V gene, CDR1 is KGHSH and CDR2 is LQKENI. The ends were cut back, 0 bases at V and 8 bases at J, with 10 bases in the middle. The CDR3 consists of 13 residues. This chain's CDR3 is CASSPPSGEGYTF. CDR3 sequence (DNA): TGTGCCAGCTCACCACCATCAGGGGAGGGCTACACCTTC. Filled out from reference TRBV18 and TRBJ1-2, the complete variable domain reads NAGVMQNPRHLVRRRGQEARLRCSPMKGHSHVYWYRQLPEEGLKFMVYLQKENIIDESGMPKERFSAEFPKEGPSILRIQQVVRGDSAAYFCASSPPSGEGYTFGSGTRLTVV.

CDR3 nucleotides: TGTGCCAGTAGTAACGGGGCCTACAATGAGCAGTTCTTC. Protein sequence: CASSNGAYNEQFF. The J gene is TRBJ2-1, the V gene TRBV19; D is perhaps TRBD2 (5 bases). From germline, CDR1 is LNHDA and CDR2 SQIVND (reference sequence). Trimming pared 4 bases from V and 2 bases from J, leaving 6 bases between. The CDR3 is 13 amino acids.

J is TRBJ2-3 and V is TRBV4-3, with D unclear. V was trimmed by 3 bases and J by 5 bases, leaving 9 bases between them. Germline CDR1 reads LGHNA; CDR2 reads YSLEER. The CDR3 is made up of 13 amino acids. The CDR3 bases are TGCGCCAGCAGCCACCCCCCGGGAGATACGCAGTATTTT. This sequence encodes CASSHPPGDTQYF.

The chain is built from TRBV29-1 and TRBJ1-1, with a tentative D call TRBD1 (5 bases). Trimming pared 5 bases from V and 11 bases from J, leaving 12 bases between. CDR1 and CDR2 (germline): SQVTM, ANQGSEA. This CDR3 is built from 10 residues. CDR3 nucleotide sequence: TGCAGCGTTTCCCGGGGGAGCGCTTTCTTT. Translating gives CSVSRGSAFF.

Notes on this clone: Additional DNA sequences in this sample encode the identical CDR3. This rearrangement joins TRBV2 to TRBJ1-6; maybe TRBD1 (6 bases). V was shortened by 4 bases and J by 7 bases, with 11 bases between the two germline ends. This CDR3 contains 14 residues. Germline-derived CDR1 and CDR2 are SNHLY and FYNNEI. The CDR3: CASSGGTRNSPLHF. The CDR3 DNA sequence: TGTGCCAGCAGTGGGGGGACAAGAAATTCACCCCTCCACTTT.

This clone appeared once. The chain recombines TRBV19 with TRBJ2-5; 11 bases agree with TRBD2. Germline CDR1 is LNHDA and CDR2 is SQIVND (reference sequence). The CDR3 length is 15 residues. Trimming took 8 bases from V and 5 from J; bases not matched to a gene: 10. In DNA form, the CDR3 reads TGTGCCAGTGGCTCACTAGCGGGGGATGGGGAGACCCAGTACTTC. Its protein is CASGSLAGDGETQYF.

The chain is built from TRBV2 and TRBJ1-1; D ambiguous. CDR3 size: 11 residues. From germline, CDR1 is SNHLY and CDR2 FYNNEI. The ends were cut back, 6 bases at V and 11 bases at J, with 13 bases in the middle. The CDR3 here is CASRVEVVAFF. The CDR3 DNA reads as TGTGCCAGCAGGGTTGAGGTTGTGGCTTTCTTT.

This rearrangement joins TRBV2 to TRBJ1-5; D unresolved. V dropped 4 bases and J dropped 3 bases, with 13 bases sitting between them. CDR1 and CDR2 from the germline V gene are SNHLY and FYNNEI. The CDR3 has 15 amino acids. The DNA of the CDR3 is TGTGCCAGCAGTGGAGGGCCGGTGACCAATCAGCCCCAGCATTTT. This encodes CASSGGPVTNQPQHF.

This rearrangement joins TRBV7-6 to TRBJ1-3; 9 nucleotides agree with TRBD1. Trimming at V came to 5 bases and at J to 7 bases, leaving 3 bases not matched to a gene. Germline V gene lookup returns CDR1 SGHVS and CDR2 FNYEAQ. The CDR3 spans 13 residues. The CDR3 DNA reads as TGTGCCAGCAGCGACGGACAGGGGAACACCATATATTTT. Protein sequence: CASSDGQGNTIYF.

The V gene is TRBV6-5, the J gene TRBJ2-7; D unresolved. Germline V CDR1 and CDR2: MNHEY, SVGAGI. V lost 0 bases, J lost 6 bases, and 18 bases lay in between. The CDR3 is 16 residues long. The CDR3 loop reads CASSYSGPPAHSEQYF. The DNA for the CDR3 is TGTGCCAGCAGTTACTCGGGTCCTCCGGCACACAGCGAGCAGTACTTC.

The chain uses TRBV5-1 and TRBJ1-5, with D possibly TRBD1 on 6 matching bases. Germline V gene sequence: CDR1 SGHRS, CDR2 YFSETQ. The CDR3 is made up of 14 amino acids. V shed 0 bases and J shed 3 bases, with 7 bases lying between them. CDR3 in amino acids: CASSLAGDNQPQHF. The CDR3 nucleotides read TGCGCCAGCAGCTTGGCAGGGGACAATCAGCCCCAGCATTTT.

The rearrangement joins TRBV19 to TRBJ2-4; 7 bases are a match to TRBD2. J was trimmed by 6 bases and V by 2 bases; bases with no gene match: 7. This CDR3 comprises 15 residues. Germline CDR1 and CDR2: LNHDA and SQIVND (reference sequence). CDR3 amino acids: CASSIWGAGRNIQYF. DNA of the CDR3: TGTGCCAGTAGTATATGGGGAGCGGGGAGAAACATTCAGTACTTC. Variable domain in full (rest from reference TRBV19 and TRBJ2-4): DGGITQSPKYLFRKEGQNVTLSCEQNLNHDAMYWYRQDPGQGLRLIYYSQIVNDFQKGDIAEGYSVSREKKESFPLTVTSAQKNPTAFYLCASSIWGAGRNIQYFGAGTRLSVL.

The CDR3 DNA reads TGTGCCAGCAGTCGCGAAGGGACAGGGGGCTCCTACGAGCAGTACTTC. It is translated as CASSREGTGGSYEQYF. V and J are TRBV11-3 and TRBJ2-7, with 11 positions matching TRBD1. The CDR3 contains 16 residues. Germline values: CDR1 SGHNT, CDR2 YENEEA. The V segment lost 6 bases and the J segment 0 bases; nucleotides outside the gene matches: 7.

This chain joins TRBV28 and TRBJ1-2; a weak D match, TRBD1 (5 bases). V lost 5 bases to trimming and J lost 8 bases, with 12 bases between them. CDR1 is MDHEN and CDR2 is SYDVKM in the germline V gene. The CDR3 consists of 12 residues. For the CDR3, the DNA is TGTGCCAGCAGTCAAGGGGTAACGGGCTACACCTTC. Protein product: CASSQGVTGYTF.